Below are 17 T cell receptor beta chains sequenced from a single sample in a study of blood T cell repertoires in COVID-19. Clones were read by immunoSEQ multiplex PCR, and TCRdb kept only the in-frame ones, dropping some. The table has around 300,000 clones, 90% seen once; the top ten hold around 0.97%. The material sequenced was peripheral blood. These receptors were obtained from a middle-aged woman with COVID-19, enrolled during active disease.

The sample holds one count of this clone. The CDR3 DNA reads TGTGCCAGCAGCGCCTTAGGGACTTTCACAGATACGCAGTATTTT. Its translation is CASSALGTFTDTQYF. This chain connects TRBV9 to TRBJ2-3; a weak D match, TRBD2 (6 bases). The CDR3 is made up of 15 amino acids. Germline lookup yields CDR1 SGDLS and CDR2 YYNGEE. The germline V and J ends were trimmed by 3 bases and 2 bases, with 13 bases remaining between them. The whole variable domain, filled in from reference TRBV9 and TRBJ2-3, reads DSGVTQTPKHLITATGQRVTLRCSPRSGDLSVYWYQQSLDQGLQFLIQYYNGEERAKGNILERFSAQQFPDLHSELNLSSLELGDSALYFCASSALGTFTDTQYFGPGTRLTVL.

This clone appeared a few times. This chain uses TRBV30 with TRBJ1-2; 8 bases are shared with TRBD1. In germline, CDR1 is GTSNPN, CDR2 SVGIG (reference sequence). J lost 4 bases, V lost 2 bases, and 6 bases had no gene match. CDR3 length equals 14 residues. The CDR3 here is CAWSLQGDRYGYTF. As DNA, the CDR3 is TGTGCCTGGAGTCTACAGGGGGATCGCTATGGCTACACCTTC.

This clone appeared once. The rearrangement joins TRBV19 to TRBJ2-7; D perhaps matches TRBD1 (6 bases). The V gene lost 3 bases and the J gene lost 3 bases, with 24 bases spanning the gap. The CDR3 length is 18 residues. Germline V lookup: CDR1 LNHDA, CDR2 SQIVND (reference sequence). CDR3 DNA sequence: TGTGCCAGTAGTATGAGCCCCCTTGGCAGGGGTGGGCACTACGAGCAGTACTTC. Translation gives CASSMSPLGRGGHYEQYF. The complete variable domain, with remaining parts taken from reference TRBV19 and TRBJ2-7, reads DGGITQSPKYLFRKEGQNVTLSCEQNLNHDAMYWYRQDPGQGLRLIYYSQIVNDFQKGDIAEGYSVSREKKESFPLTVTSAQKNPTAFYLCASSMSPLGRGGHYEQYFGPGTRLTVT.

J is TRBJ2-7 and V is TRBV27, with D perhaps matching TRBD1 (6 bases). Trimming took 5 bases from V and 3 from J, leaving 8 bases between them. Germline values: CDR1 MNHEY, CDR2 SMNVEV (reference sequence). This CDR3 contains 12 residues. CDR3: CASSLDSYEQYF. CDR3 in DNA: TGTGCCAGCAGTCTGGACAGCTACGAGCAGTACTTC.

The chain uses TRBV5-1 and TRBJ2-3; 9 bases line up with TRBD2. CDR3 length: 17 amino acids. The germline V gene has CDR1 SGHRS and CDR2 YFSETQ. Trimming cost V 2 bases and J 1 base; bases outside gene matches: 8. The CDR3 DNA reads TGCGCCAGCAGCTTTAGCGGGAGCTTGTATGGCACAGATACGCAGTATTTT. This sequence encodes CASSFSGSLYGTDTQYF.

The chain uses TRBV6-2 or TRBV6-3 and TRBJ2-7; 8 bases align to TRBD1. CDR3 length: 15 amino acids. Losses at the gene ends were 3 bases for V and 5 bases for J; bases not matched to a gene: 9. Germline loops: CDR1 MNHEY, CDR2 SVGEGT. The CDR3 region has the DNA TGTGCCAGCAGTTATGACCACCGGACAGGGAACGAGCAGTACTTC. Translated, it gives CASSYDHRTGNEQYF.

The rearrangement links TRBV6-5 to TRBJ1-1; 8 bases match TRBD1. V gave up 8 bases and J gave up 6 bases; unmatched junction bases: 2. The CDR3 consists of 11 residues. Germline CDR1 reads MNHEY; CDR2 reads SVGAGI. CDR3 coding DNA: TGTGCCAGCGGACAGGGTCCTGAAGCTTTCTTT. This encodes CASGQGPEAFF.

The V gene is TRBV5-1, the J gene TRBJ1-6; D gene uncertain. Germline assignment: CDR1 SGHRS and CDR2 YFSETQ. The V end was cut by 0 bases, the J end by 0 bases, with 10 bases between. This CDR3 is 17 amino acids long. CDR3 in amino acids: CASSLVGLSSYNSPLHF. For the CDR3, the DNA is TGCGCCAGCAGCTTGGTGGGCTTAAGCTCCTATAATTCACCCCTCCACTTT.

This sequence joins TRBV5-1 and TRBJ2-7, with TRBD1 matching 7 bases. Germline V gene sequence: CDR1 SGHRS, CDR2 YFSETQ. CDR3 length: 15 residues. Unmatched junction bases numbered 6, after V lost 2 bases and J lost 1 base. The CDR3 loop is CASSFSWDSSYEQYF. As DNA, the CDR3 is TGCGCCAGCAGCTTTTCATGGGACAGTTCCTACGAGCAGTACTTC. The full variable domain, completed using reference TRBV5-1 and TRBJ2-7, is KAGVTQTPRYLIKTRGQQVTLSCSPISGHRSVSWYQQTPGQGLQFLFEYFSETQRNKGNFPGRFSGRQFSNSRSEMNVSTLELGDSALYLCASSFSWDSSYEQYFGPGTRLTVT.

The chain couples TRBV7-9 to TRBJ2-3, with TRBD2 identical over 9 bases. The germline CDR1 and CDR2 sequences are SEHNR and FQNEAQ (reference sequence). This CDR3 contains 18 residues. Trimming at V came to 4 bases and at J to 4 bases, leaving 15 bases not matched to a gene. This CDR3 reads CASSSHIAGEGAPDTQYF. CDR3 sequence (DNA): TGTGCCAGCAGCTCCCACATAGCGGGAGAGGGGGCCCCAGATACGCAGTATTTT.

This chain links TRBV5-5 with TRBJ2-1; 8 bases match TRBD2. CDR1 and CDR2 from the germline V gene are SGHKS and YYEKEE (reference sequence). The CDR3 is 15 residues long. With V trimmed by 2 bases and J by 4 bases, 5 bases remained unmatched. The DNA of the CDR3 is TGTGCCAGCAGCTTTAGGGCTAGCGGGTACAATGAGCAGTTCTTC. Its translation: CASSFRASGYNEQFF.

The chain recombines TRBV7-8 with TRBJ2-2; tentative D call: TRBD1 (5 bases). This CDR3 region has 15 residues. Deletions cut 5 bases from V and 3 bases from J, with 13 bases between. Per the germline V gene, CDR1 is SGHVS and CDR2 is FQNEAQ. The CDR3 is CASSGRVRDTGELFF. For the CDR3, the DNA is TGTGCCAGCAGCGGCCGGGTCAGGGACACCGGGGAGCTGTTTTTT.

V is TRBV11-2 and J is TRBJ2-7, with D perhaps TRBD1 (5 bases). CDR3 length: 13 residues. Germline values: CDR1 SGHAT, CDR2 FQNNGV. The V gene lost 6 bases and the J gene lost 5 bases, with 14 bases spanning the gap. The CDR3 bases are TGTGCCAGCAGGGGTTTACAGGTTAACGAGCAGTACTTC. Protein: CASRGLQVNEQYF.

V is TRBV4-3 and J is TRBJ1-6; 9 bases align to TRBD1. Germline CDR1 LGHNA, CDR2 YSLEER. The CDR3 runs 16 residues. Trimming at V came to 6 bases and at J to 7 bases, leaving 10 bases not matched to a gene. In DNA, the CDR3 is TGCGCCAGCAGTCTTGGACAGGGGCGCCTAAATTCACCCCTCCACTTT. This gives the protein CASSLGQGRLNSPLHF.

The chain is built from TRBV27 and TRBJ2-5; D perhaps matches TRBD1 (5 bases). Germline V gene data show CDR1 as MNHEY and CDR2 as SMNVEV (reference sequence). The CDR3 is 16 residues long. V gave up 6 bases and J gave up 4 bases, with 21 bases separating them. CDR3 sequence (DNA): TGTGCCAGCAGCCCAATCCGCAGGGTCCCCGGAGAGACCCAGTACTTC. Protein: CASSPIRRVPGETQYF.

This chain uses TRBV7-2 with TRBJ1-1, with D maybe TRBD1 (5 bases). Germline lookup yields CDR1 SGHTA and CDR2 FQGNSA. Trimming pared 5 bases from V and 0 bases from J, leaving 10 bases between. The CDR3 extends over 14 amino acids. CDR3 nucleotide sequence: TGTGCCAGCAGCCCACGGGGGATGAACACTGAAGCTTTCTTT. Protein product: CASSPRGMNTEAFF.

The chain employs TRBV6-1 and TRBJ1-1; TRBD1 might be the D (5 bases). This CDR3 has 14 residues. The V gene's germline CDR1 is MNHNS and CDR2 SASEGT. The V and J ends lost 3 bases and 4 bases respectively, with 12 bases between them. The CDR3 DNA sequence: TGTGCCAGCAGTGAGTCAGGGCCGGGCACTGAAGCTTTCTTT. Its translation is CASSESGPGTEAFF.